A single sample gave rise to the 25 T cell receptor beta chains below, sequenced in a study of Ad26.COV2.S vaccination and SARS-CoV-2 variants. Treatment of the sample: roughly 18 received Ad26.COV2.S at low or high dose, single or two shots; about 5 received placebo; per-sample allocation not given. Collection of the samples took place on day 63 after the first injection of vaccine or placebo. Clones were sequenced by immunoSEQ multiplex PCR, and TCRdb holds only the in-frame ones, with some missing. This repertoire shows hundreds of thousands of clones, about 90% found once; its top ten account for around 1.7%. The starting material was peripheral blood, obtained in a trial of Ad26.COV2.S vaccine versus placebo. The receptors originated from a person between 18 and 65 years old who received the Ad26.COV2.S COVID-19 vaccine or a placebo.

The chain combines TRBV5-1 with TRBJ2-5; no firm D call. This CDR3 spans 15 amino acids. Per germline, CDR1 SGHRS and CDR2 YFSETQ. V lost 3 bases to trimming and J lost 1 base, with 13 bases between them. The CDR3 loop reads CASSSVPAPQETQYF. The CDR3 coding sequence is TGCGCCAGCAGCTCCGTCCCAGCCCCCCAAGAGACCCAGTACTTC. Drawing the rest from reference TRBV5-1 and TRBJ2-5, the complete variable domain is KAGVTQTPRYLIKTRGQQVTLSCSPISGHRSVSWYQQTPGQGLQFLFEYFSETQRNKGNFPGRFSGRQFSNSRSEMNVSTLELGDSALYLCASSSVPAPQETQYFGPGTRLLVL.

This rearrangement joins TRBV5-6 to TRBJ1-6, with a weak D call TRBD1 (5 bases). V was pared by 3 bases and J by 9 bases, with 13 bases between. The CDR3 length is 14 residues. From germline, CDR1 is SGHDT and CDR2 YYEEEE. In nucleotides, the CDR3 is TGTGCCAGCAGCTCGGACACTAACAGTTCACCCCTCCACTTT. Its protein is CASSSDTNSSPLHF. Full variable domain (remainder filled in from reference TRBV5-6 and TRBJ1-6): DAGVTQSPTHLIKTRGQQVTLRCSPKSGHDTVSWYQQALGQGPQFIFQYYEEEERQRGNFPDRFSGHQFPNYSSELNVNALLLGDSALYLCASSSDTNSSPLHFGNGTRLTVT.

This rearrangement joins TRBV4-1 to TRBJ2-7; a weak D match, TRBD1 (7 bases). Germline CDR1 is MGHRA and CDR2 is YSYEKL. This CDR3 has 13 amino acids. V lost 8 bases, J lost 7 bases, and 18 bases lay in between. The CDR3 here is CASGGTDSLEQYF. In nucleotides, the CDR3 is TGCGCCAGCGGGGGGACAGACTCCCTTGAGCAGTACTTC.

This clone was found a few times. V gene TRBV7-2 combines with J gene TRBJ2-7, with a weak D call TRBD1 (5 bases). Germline V CDR1 and CDR2: SGHTA, FQGNSA. V was clipped by 1 base and J by 2 bases, with 9 bases between them. The CDR3 extends over 14 amino acids. In nucleotides, the CDR3 is TGTGCCAGCAGCTTAGATGCAGGGCCCTACGAGCAGTACTTC. It codes for CASSLDAGPYEQYF.

The CDR3 loop reads CSVDSSSYNEQFF. In DNA, the CDR3 is TGCAGCGTTGACTCGAGCTCCTACAATGAGCAGTTCTTC. The rearrangement uses TRBV29-1 and TRBJ2-1; D is ambiguous. Germline values: CDR1 SQVTM, CDR2 ANQGSEA. The CDR3 has 13 residues. Trimming cost V 3 bases and J 0 bases, with 6 bases left between them.

The V gene is TRBV28, the J gene TRBJ1-2; D unresolved. V lost 3 bases, J lost 0 bases, and 11 bases lay in between. The germline CDR1 and CDR2 sequences are MDHEN and SYDVKM. The CDR3 runs to 15 residues. CDR3 coding DNA: TGTGCCAGCAGTTTTACGGGAATAGCTAACTATGGCTACACCTTC. This translates into CASSFTGIANYGYTF.

J is TRBJ1-2 and V is TRBV27, with D possibly matching TRBD1 (5 bases). Germline values: CDR1 MNHEY, CDR2 SMNVEV (reference sequence). The V end was cut by 2 bases, the J end by 4 bases, with 11 bases between. The CDR3 spans 14 residues. The CDR3 protein is CASSLRAGGYGYTF. Written as DNA, the CDR3 is TGTGCCAGCAGTTTACGTGCGGGGGGCTATGGCTACACCTTC.

The chain combines TRBV7-6 with TRBJ2-7; no firm D call. This CDR3 is 12 amino acids long. V was clipped by 8 bases and J by 5 bases, with 13 bases between them. CDR1 is SGHVS, CDR2 FNYEAQ, per germline. DNA of the CDR3: TGTGCCAGCGGTGAAATAGACCACGAGCAGTACTTC. It specifies CASGEIDHEQYF.

V gene TRBV7-9 combines with J gene TRBJ1-6; 9 nucleotides match TRBD1. Germline CDR1 is SEHNR and CDR2 is FQNEAQ (reference sequence). The CDR3 covers 19 residues. Trimming removed 1 base from V and 2 bases from J; junction bases left unmatched: 9. The CDR3 region is CASSLGTGQGAPYNSPLHF. CDR3 DNA: TGTGCCAGCAGCTTAGGAACGGGACAGGGTGCCCCCTATAATTCACCCCTCCACTTT. Looking up the rest from reference TRBV7-9 and TRBJ1-6 gives the full variable domain: DTGVSQNPRHKITKRGQNVTFRCDPISEHNRLYWYRQTLGQGPEFLTYFQNEAQLEKSRLLSDRFSAERPKGSFSTLEIQRTEQGDSAMYLCASSLGTGQGAPYNSPLHFGNGTRLTVT.

The V call is TRBV13, the J call TRBJ2-7; 7 nucleotides match TRBD1. Germline V gene sequence: CDR1 PRHDT, CDR2 FYEKMQ (reference sequence). Trimming took 5 bases from V and 0 from J; bases not matched to a gene: 7. This CDR3 has 15 residues. This CDR3 reads CASSPARDSSYEQYF. DNA for the CDR3: TGTGCCAGCAGCCCCGCCCGGGACAGCTCCTACGAGCAGTACTTC.

The rearrangement joins TRBV6-5 to TRBJ2-7; 11 bases fit TRBD2. After removal of 0 bases from V and 2 bases from J, the junction contained 3 bases not matched to a gene. The CDR3 has 16 amino acids. Germline assignment: CDR1 MNHEY and CDR2 SVGAGI. The CDR3 sequence: CASSYSISGGAYEQYF. DNA for the CDR3: TGTGCCAGCAGTTACTCTATTAGCGGGGGGGCCTACGAGCAGTACTTC.

The rearrangement links TRBV6-2 or TRBV6-3 to TRBJ2-3, with D perhaps TRBD1 (6 bases). V shed 2 bases and J shed 0 bases, with 15 bases lying between them. CDR1 is MNHEY and CDR2 is SVGEGT in the germline V gene. The length of the CDR3 is 17 residues. The CDR3 here is CASSYGLYGGSTDTQYF. CDR3 nucleotide sequence: TGTGCCAGCAGTTACGGGTTGTATGGGGGCAGCACAGATACGCAGTATTTT.

V usage is TRBV7-2 and J usage is TRBJ2-5; D is possibly TRBD1 or TRBD2 (5 bases each). The CDR3 has 13 residues. CDR1 SGHTA and CDR2 FQGNSA come from the germline V gene. V was shortened by 5 bases and J by 7 bases, with 14 bases between the two germline ends. The CDR3 loop is CASSPDLGTTQYF. In DNA, the CDR3 is TGTGCCAGCAGCCCGGATTTGGGGACGACCCAGTACTTC. Complete variable domain (other parts from reference TRBV7-2 and TRBJ2-5): GAGVSQSPSNKVTEKGKDVELRCDPISGHTALYWYRQSLGQGLEFLIYFQGNSAPDKSGLPSDRFSAERTGGSVSTLTIQRTQQEDSAVYLCASSPDLGTTQYFGPGTRLLVL.

The J gene is TRBJ2-7, the V gene TRBV28; maybe TRBD2 (6 bases). V lost 6 bases and J lost 5, with 14 bases in between. The germline V gene has CDR1 MDHEN and CDR2 SYDVKM. The CDR3 consists of 13 residues. CDR3: CASRGGAQNEQYF. In DNA, the CDR3 is TGTGCCAGCAGAGGCGGGGCTCAGAACGAGCAGTACTTC.

V usage is TRBV12-2 and J usage is TRBJ2-4; TRBD2 reflects the table's D call only, with no check against the DNA. TRBV12-2 is labeled a pseudogene. This CDR3 is built from 19 residues. CDR3 sequence reads: CASRPRPKHSGGAVNIQYF. The CDR3 DNA sequence: TGTGCAAGTCGCCCCCGCCCCAAGCATTCCGGGGGGGCCGTAAACATTCAGTACTTC.

The rearrangement uses TRBV13 and TRBJ2-3; tentative D call: TRBD2 (6 bases). Trimming took off 2 bases at V and 0 bases at J, with 9 bases between the two ends. Germline values: CDR1 PRHDT, CDR2 FYEKMQ (reference sequence). The CDR3 spans 15 residues. CDR3 DNA sequence: TGTGCCAGCAGCTTAACTGGGACTAGCACAGATACGCAGTATTTT. It codes for CASSLTGTSTDTQYF.

This chain links TRBV19 with TRBJ2-2, with TRBD1 matching over 11 bases. The CDR3 totals 14 residues. V lost 10 bases, J lost 5 bases, and 6 bases stayed unmatched. CDR1 is LNHDA and CDR2 is SQIVND in the germline V gene (reference sequence). CDR3 DNA sequence: TGTGCCAAACAGGACAGGGGGCGAACCGGGGAGCTGTTTTTT. Translated: CAKQDRGRTGELFF. Full variable domain (remainder filled in from reference TRBV19 and TRBJ2-2): DGGITQSPKYLFRKEGQNVTLSCEQNLNHDAMYWYRQDPGQGLRLIYYSQIVNDFQKGDIAEGYSVSREKKESFPLTVTSAQKNPTAFYLCAKQDRGRTGELFFGEGSRLTVL.

The V gene is TRBV6-1, the J gene TRBJ1-3; D is ambiguous. V dropped 10 bases and J dropped 3 bases, with 7 bases sitting between them. In germline, CDR1 is MNHNS, CDR2 SASEGT. The CDR3 extends over 11 amino acids. CDR3: CATHSGNTIYF. CDR3 coding DNA: TGTGCCACCCATAGTGGAAACACCATATATTTT.

This chain uses TRBV18 with TRBJ1-3, with no clear D. The CDR3 has 14 amino acids. V was pared by 3 bases and J by 0 bases, with 6 bases between. Per germline, CDR1 KGHSH and CDR2 LQKENI. In DNA form, the CDR3 reads TGTGCCAGCTCACCCATCAGCTCTGGAAACACCATATATTTT. Amino acid sequence: CASSPISSGNTIYF.

This sequence joins TRBV30 and TRBJ1-1; a weak D match, TRBD1 (6 bases). CDR1 and CDR2 (germline): GTSNPN, SVGIG (reference sequence). Deletions cut 5 bases from V and 2 bases from J, with 9 bases between. The CDR3 consists of 12 residues. CDR3 DNA sequence: TGTGCCTGGGGACAGACAAACACTGAAGCTTTCTTT. Amino acids: CAWGQTNTEAFF. Based on the CDR3 plus reference TRBV30 and TRBJ1-1, the full variable domain is SQTIHQWPATLVQPVGSPLSLECTVEGTSNPNLYWYRQAAGRGLQLLFYSVGIGQISSEVPQNLSASRPQDRQFILSSKKLLLSDSGFYLCAWGQTNTEAFFGQGTRLTVV.

The rearrangement uses TRBV19 and TRBJ2-1; 10 positions match TRBD2. This CDR3 comprises 17 residues. Per germline, CDR1 LNHDA and CDR2 SQIVND (reference sequence). After removal of 3 bases from V and 5 bases from J, the junction contained 10 bases not matched to a gene. The CDR3: CASSIWSGLAVDNEQFF. The CDR3 coding sequence is TGTGCCAGTAGTATTTGGAGCGGACTAGCGGTTGACAATGAGCAGTTCTTC.

This chain links TRBV18 with TRBJ1-1, with 9 nucleotides matching TRBD1. The ends lost 4 bases at V and 5 bases at J; junction bases unmatched: 8. Germline V gene data show CDR1 as KGHSH and CDR2 as LQKENI. CDR3 length equals 15 residues. The DNA for the CDR3 is TGTGCCAGCTCACTCACCGGGACAGGGATGACTGAAGCTTTCTTT. Amino acids: CASSLTGTGMTEAFF.

V is TRBV6-5 and J is TRBJ2-3; tentatively, D is TRBD1 or TRBD2 (5 bases each). V gave up 2 bases and J gave up 2 bases, with 8 bases separating them. From germline, CDR1 is MNHEY and CDR2 SVGAGI. The CDR3 consists of 14 residues. CDR3 bases: TGTGCCAGCAGTTACGGGGGTAACACAGATACGCAGTATTTT. Protein: CASSYGGNTDTQYF.

V usage is TRBV5-4 and J usage is TRBJ1-1; TRBD1 matches at 7 bases. The junction had 8 bases not matched to a gene; V was cut back by 4 bases and J by 5 bases. In germline, CDR1 is SGHNT, CDR2 YYREEE (reference sequence). This CDR3 spans 14 amino acids. The CDR3 nucleotides are TGTGCCAGCAGCCCCGGACAGGACCGAACTGAAGCTTTCTTT. Protein sequence: CASSPGQDRTEAFF.

The CDR3 spells CASSYSSVVGELFF. The CDR3 DNA is TGTGCCAGCAGTTACTCGTCCGTTGTGGGGGAGCTGTTTTTT. The chain combines TRBV6-2 or TRBV6-3 with TRBJ2-2; D remains ambiguous. The CDR3 loop spans 14 amino acids. Germline CDR1 is MNHEY and CDR2 is SVGEGT. Trimming removed 0 bases from V and 8 bases from J, with 10 bases in between.